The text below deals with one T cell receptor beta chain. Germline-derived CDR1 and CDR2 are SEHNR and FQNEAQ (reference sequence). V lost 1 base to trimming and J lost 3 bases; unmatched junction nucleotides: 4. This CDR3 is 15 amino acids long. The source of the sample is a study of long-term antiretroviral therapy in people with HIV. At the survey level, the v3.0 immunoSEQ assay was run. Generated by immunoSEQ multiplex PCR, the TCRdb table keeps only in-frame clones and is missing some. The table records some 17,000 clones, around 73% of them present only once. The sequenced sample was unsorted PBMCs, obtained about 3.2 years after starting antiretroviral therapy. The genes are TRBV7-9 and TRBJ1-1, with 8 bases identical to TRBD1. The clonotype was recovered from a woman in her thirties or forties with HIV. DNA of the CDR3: TGTGCCAGCAGCTTAGGGCAGGGGGCCTACACTGAAGCTTTCTTT. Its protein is CASSLGQGAYTEAFF.